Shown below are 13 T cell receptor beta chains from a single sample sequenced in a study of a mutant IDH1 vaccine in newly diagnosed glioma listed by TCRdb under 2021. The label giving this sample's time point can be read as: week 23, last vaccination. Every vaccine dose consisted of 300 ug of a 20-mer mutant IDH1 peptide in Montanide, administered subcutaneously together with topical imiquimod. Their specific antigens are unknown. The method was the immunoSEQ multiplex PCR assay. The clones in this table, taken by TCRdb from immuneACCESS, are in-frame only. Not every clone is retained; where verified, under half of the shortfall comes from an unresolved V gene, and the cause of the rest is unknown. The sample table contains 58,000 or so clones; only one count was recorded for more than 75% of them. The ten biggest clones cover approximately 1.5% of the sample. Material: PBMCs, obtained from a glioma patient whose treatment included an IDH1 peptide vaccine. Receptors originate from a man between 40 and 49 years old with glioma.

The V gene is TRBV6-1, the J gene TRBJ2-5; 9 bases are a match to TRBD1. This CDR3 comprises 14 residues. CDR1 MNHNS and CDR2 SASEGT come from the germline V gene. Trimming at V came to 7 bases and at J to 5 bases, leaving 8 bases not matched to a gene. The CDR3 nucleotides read TGTGCCAGCACCTACAGGGGGCGCAGGGAGACCCAGTACTTC. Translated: CASTYRGRRETQYF.

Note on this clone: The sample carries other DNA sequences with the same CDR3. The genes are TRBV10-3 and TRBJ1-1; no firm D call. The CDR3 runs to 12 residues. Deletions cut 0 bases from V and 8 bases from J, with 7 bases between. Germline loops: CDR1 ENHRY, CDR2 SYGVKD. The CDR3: CAISESSREAFF. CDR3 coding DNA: TGTGCCATCAGTGAGTCGAGTAGAGAAGCTTTCTTT.

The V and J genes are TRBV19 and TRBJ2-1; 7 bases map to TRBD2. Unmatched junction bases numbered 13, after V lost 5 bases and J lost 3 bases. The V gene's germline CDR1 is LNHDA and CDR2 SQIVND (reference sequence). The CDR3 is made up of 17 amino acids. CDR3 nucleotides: TGTGCCAGTAGTCTCCGGGACTACCTGACTGGCTACAATGAGCAGTTCTTC. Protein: CASSLRDYLTGYNEQFF. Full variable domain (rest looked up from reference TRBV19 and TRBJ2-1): DGGITQSPKYLFRKEGQNVTLSCEQNLNHDAMYWYRQDPGQGLRLIYYSQIVNDFQKGDIAEGYSVSREKKESFPLTVTSAQKNPTAFYLCASSLRDYLTGYNEQFFGPGTRLTVL.

The CDR3 spells CASSLAEVRNEQFF. The DNA of the CDR3 is TGTGCCAGCAGCTTAGCCGAAGTCCGCAATGAGCAGTTCTTC. V usage is TRBV7-8 and J usage is TRBJ2-1; D is ambiguous. Deletions cut 0 bases from V and 6 bases from J, with 9 bases between. This CDR3 has 14 residues. Germline CDR1 is SGHVS and CDR2 is FQNEAQ.

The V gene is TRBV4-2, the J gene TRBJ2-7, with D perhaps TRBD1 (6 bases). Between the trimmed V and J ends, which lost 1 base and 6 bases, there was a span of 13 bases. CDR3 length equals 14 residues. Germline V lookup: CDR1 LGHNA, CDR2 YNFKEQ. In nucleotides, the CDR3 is TGTGCCAGCAGCCAAGGGACAGCTCGGGGCGAGCAGTACTTC. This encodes CASSQGTARGEQYF.

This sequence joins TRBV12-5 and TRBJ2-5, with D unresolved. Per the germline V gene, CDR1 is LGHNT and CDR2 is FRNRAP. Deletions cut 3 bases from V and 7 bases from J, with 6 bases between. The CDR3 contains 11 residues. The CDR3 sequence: CASGLPGTQYF. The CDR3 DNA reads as TGTGCTAGTGGTTTACCGGGGACCCAGTACTTC.

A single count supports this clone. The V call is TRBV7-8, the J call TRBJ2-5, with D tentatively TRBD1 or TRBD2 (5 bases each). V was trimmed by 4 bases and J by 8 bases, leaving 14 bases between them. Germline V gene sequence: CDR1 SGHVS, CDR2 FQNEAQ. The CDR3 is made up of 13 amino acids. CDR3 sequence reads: CASSSLAGATQYF. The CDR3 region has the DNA TGTGCCAGCAGCTCCTTAGCCGGGGCCACCCAGTACTTC.

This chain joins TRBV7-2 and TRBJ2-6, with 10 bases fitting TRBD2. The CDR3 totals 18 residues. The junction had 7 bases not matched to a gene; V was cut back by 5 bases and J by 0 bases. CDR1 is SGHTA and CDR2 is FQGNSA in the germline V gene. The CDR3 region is CASSPSGSRGSGANVLTF. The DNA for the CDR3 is TGTGCCAGCAGCCCTAGCGGGAGTCGGGGCTCTGGGGCCAACGTCCTGACTTTC.

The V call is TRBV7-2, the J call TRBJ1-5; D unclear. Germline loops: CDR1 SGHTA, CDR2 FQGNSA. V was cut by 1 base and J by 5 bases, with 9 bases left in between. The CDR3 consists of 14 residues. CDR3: CASSLGQTYQPQHF. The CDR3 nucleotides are TGTGCCAGCAGCTTAGGCCAGACCTATCAGCCCCAGCATTTT.

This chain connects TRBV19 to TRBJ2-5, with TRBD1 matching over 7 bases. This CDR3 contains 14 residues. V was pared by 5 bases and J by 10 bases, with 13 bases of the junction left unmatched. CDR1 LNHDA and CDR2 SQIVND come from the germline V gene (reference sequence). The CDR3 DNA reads TGTGCCAGTAGTTGGCAGGGGGTCAGGACGGTCCAGTACTTC. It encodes CASSWQGVRTVQYF.

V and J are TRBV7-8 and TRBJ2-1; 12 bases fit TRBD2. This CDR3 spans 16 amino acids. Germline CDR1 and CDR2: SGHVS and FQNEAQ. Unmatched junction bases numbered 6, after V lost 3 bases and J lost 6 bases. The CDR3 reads CASSLELAGGGNEQFF. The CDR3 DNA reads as TGTGCCAGCAGCTTGGAACTAGCGGGAGGAGGCAATGAGCAGTTCTTC.

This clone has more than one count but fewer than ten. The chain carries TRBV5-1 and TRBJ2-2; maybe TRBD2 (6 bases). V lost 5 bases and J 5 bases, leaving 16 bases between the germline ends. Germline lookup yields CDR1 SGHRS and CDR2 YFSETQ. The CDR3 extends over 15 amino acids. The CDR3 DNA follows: TGCGCCAGCAGAACCCTTCCGGGAGAAACCGGGGAGCTGTTTTTT. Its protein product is CASRTLPGETGELFF.

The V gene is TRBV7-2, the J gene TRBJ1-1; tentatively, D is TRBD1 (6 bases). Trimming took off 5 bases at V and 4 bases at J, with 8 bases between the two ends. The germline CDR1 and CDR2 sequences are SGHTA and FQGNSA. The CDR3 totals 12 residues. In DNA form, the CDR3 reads TGTGCCAGCAGCCCAGGGGTCACTGAAGCTTTCTTT. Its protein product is CASSPGVTEAFF. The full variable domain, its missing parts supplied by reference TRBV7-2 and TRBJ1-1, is GAGVSQSPSNKVTEKGKDVELRCDPISGHTALYWYRQSLGQGLEFLIYFQGNSAPDKSGLPSDRFSAERTGGSVSTLTIQRTQQEDSAVYLCASSPGVTEAFFGQGTRLTVV.